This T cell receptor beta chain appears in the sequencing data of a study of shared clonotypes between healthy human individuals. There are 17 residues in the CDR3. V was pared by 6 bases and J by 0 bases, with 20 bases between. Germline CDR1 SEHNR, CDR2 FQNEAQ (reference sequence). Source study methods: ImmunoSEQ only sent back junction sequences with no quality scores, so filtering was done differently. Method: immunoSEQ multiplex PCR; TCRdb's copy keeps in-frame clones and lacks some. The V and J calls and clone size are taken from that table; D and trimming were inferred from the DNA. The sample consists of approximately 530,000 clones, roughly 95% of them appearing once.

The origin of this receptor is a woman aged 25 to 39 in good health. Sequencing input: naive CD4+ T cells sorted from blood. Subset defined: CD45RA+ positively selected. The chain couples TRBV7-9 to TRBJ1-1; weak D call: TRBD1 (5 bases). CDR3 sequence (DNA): TGTGCCAGCAGGTTGCCGGGAGAGCGGGGGTTGAACACTGAAGCTTTCTTT. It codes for CASRLPGERGLNTEAFF.